The clone carrying this T cell receptor (beta chain) was detected only a few times. Diagnoses rested on clinical symptoms, serum thyroxine and TRAb, thyroid ultrasound and orbital computed tomography. TCR beta CDR3 sequences were amplified from RNA transcripts. When the TCR CDR3 underwent first-round RT-PCR, the HTBI primer set was used. Via MiXCR, TCRdb re-called the multiplex PCR reads, giving one row per CDR3 protein. The profile shows some 720,000 distinct CDR3 sequences, less than 20% of them singletons. This entry belongs to a study of T cells in Graves' hyperthyroidism and ophthalmopathy. This CDR3 region has 16 residues. Per germline, CDR1 LGHNT and CDR2 FRNRAP. V dropped 7 bases and J dropped 1 base, with 16 bases sitting between them.

The specimen was blood. The TCR sequence derives from a man younger than 35 with Graves' hyperthyroidism. The chain couples TRBV12-5 to TRBJ2-2; tentatively, D is TRBD1 or TRBD2 (5 bases each). The CDR3: CASATGTAKNTGELFF. In DNA, the CDR3 is TGTGCTAGTGCCACCGGGACGGCAAAGAACACCGGGGAGCTGTTTTTT.